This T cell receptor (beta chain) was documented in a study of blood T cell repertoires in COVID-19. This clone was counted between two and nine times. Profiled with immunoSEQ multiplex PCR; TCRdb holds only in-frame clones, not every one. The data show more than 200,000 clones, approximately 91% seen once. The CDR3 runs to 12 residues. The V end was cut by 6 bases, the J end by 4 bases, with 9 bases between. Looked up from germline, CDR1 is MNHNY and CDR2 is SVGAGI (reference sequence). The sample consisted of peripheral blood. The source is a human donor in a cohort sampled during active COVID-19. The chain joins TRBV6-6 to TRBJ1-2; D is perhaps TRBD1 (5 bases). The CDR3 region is CASRDSTYGYTF. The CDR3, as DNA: TGTGCCAGCAGAGACAGCACCTATGGCTACACCTTC.